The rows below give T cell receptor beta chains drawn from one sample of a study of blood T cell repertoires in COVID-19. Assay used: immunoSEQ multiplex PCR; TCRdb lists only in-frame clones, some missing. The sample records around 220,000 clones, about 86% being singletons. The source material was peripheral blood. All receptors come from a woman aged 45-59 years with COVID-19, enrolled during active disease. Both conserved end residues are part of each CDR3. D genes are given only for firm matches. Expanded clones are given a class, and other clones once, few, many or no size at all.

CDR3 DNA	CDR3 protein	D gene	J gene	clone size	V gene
TGTGCCAGCAGTGTCGGGGAGCCCCAGCATTTT	CASSVGEPQHF	NA	TRBJ1-5	few	TRBV2
TGTGCCACCAGCGGGGGGGGACAGGGGGCTAGAAAGACCCAGTACTTC	CATSGGGQGARKTQYF	TRBD1	TRBJ2-5	NA	TRBV15
TGTGCCAGCTCCCCTCAAGGCACAGGGTCAGATACGCAGTATTTT	CASSPQGTGSDTQYF	NA	TRBJ2-3	NA	TRBV18
TGCGCCAGCAGCTTGGAAACAGGGGATTTTTTAGCCAAAAACATTCAGTACTTC	CASSLETGDFLAKNIQYF	TRBD1	TRBJ2-4	NA	TRBV5-1
TGTGCCAGCAGTTACTATAGCGGGGGATTGGATACGCAGTATTTT	CASSYYSGGLDTQYF	TRBD2	TRBJ2-3	once	TRBV28
TGTGCCAGCCGTCGGACAGGGAGGAGTGGCGGCTACACCTTC	CASRRTGRSGGYTF	TRBD1	TRBJ1-2	NA	TRBV28
TGTGCCAGCAGCTCAGGGGACCGGGGACACTATGGCTACACCTTC	CASSSGDRGHYGYTF	NA	TRBJ1-2	NA	TRBV11-3
TGTGCCAGCAGCCAACTGGCAGGACAGACAAACACCGGGGAGCTGTTTTTT	CASSQLAGQTNTGELFF	NA	TRBJ2-2	NA	TRBV3-1/TRBV3-2
TGTGCCCCCGGGACAGGGGAATACCTAGCCAAAAACATTCAGTACTTC	CAPGTGEYLAKNIQYF	TRBD1	TRBJ2-4	NA	TRBV27
TGCGCCAGCAGCTGGACAGGGAATGAGCAGTTCTTC	CASSWTGNEQFF	TRBD1	TRBJ2-1	once	TRBV5-1
TGTGCCAGCAGCTTAAGGCCCGGGGGTCAGACAGCCATGAACACTGAAGCTTTCTTT	CASSLRPGGQTAMNTEAFF	NA	TRBJ1-1	NA	TRBV7-8
TGCAGTGCGCGGGGCTACACCTTC	CSARGYTF	NA	TRBJ1-2	NA	TRBV20-1
TGCGCCAGCAGCCAAGATTATGAGGACAGGCCTTACTATGGCTACACCTTC	CASSQDYEDRPYYGYTF	TRBD1	TRBJ1-2	NA	TRBV4-3
TGTGCCAGCAGCGCTACAGGGAACACTGAAGCTTTCTTT	CASSATGNTEAFF	NA	TRBJ1-1	NA	TRBV11-3
TGCGCCAGCAGCCTCAGGGGGCAATTTGGCTACACCTTC	CASSLRGQFGYTF	TRBD1	TRBJ1-2	NA	TRBV5-1
TGTGCCAGCAGCTTTCAGGACACCAACACCGGGGAGCTGTTTTTT	CASSFQDTNTGELFF	NA	TRBJ2-2	NA	TRBV5-5
TGCAGCGTTGGCAACAGACTGAACACTGAAGCTTTCTTT	CSVGNRLNTEAFF	NA	TRBJ1-1	NA	TRBV29-1
TGCGCCAGCAGCCAGGCACAGGGGCCCACTGAAGCTTTCTTT	CASSQAQGPTEAFF	TRBD1	TRBJ1-1	NA	TRBV4-3
TGCAGTGCTAGTCCCAGGTCGGGACTAGCGGGGTGGAGGGAGCTGTTTTTT	CSASPRSGLAGWRELFF	TRBD2	TRBJ2-2	NA	TRBV20-1
TGTGCTAGTGGTTTGGTACATAGCCGGGGGACTGAAGCTTTCTTT	CASGLVHSRGTEAFF	NA	TRBJ1-1	NA	TRBV12-5
TGTGCCAGTAGTATGGGCGGGACAGATACGCAGTATTTT	CASSMGGTDTQYF	NA	TRBJ2-3	NA	TRBV19
TGTGCCAGCAGTCTCAACGAGGGACACATTGAGCAGTTCTTC	CASSLNEGHIEQFF	NA	TRBJ2-1	NA	TRBV2
TGTGCCAGCAGTTTATCCCCATTACTGAATTCACCCCTCCACTTT	CASSLSPLLNSPLHF	NA	TRBJ1-6	NA	TRBV27
TGCGCCAGCAGACCCCGGGACAGTGGACACCAGCCCCAGCATTTT	CASRPRDSGHQPQHF	TRBD1	TRBJ1-5	few	TRBV10-2
TGTGCCTGGAGTACGGGCAGCGGGTACAATGAGCAGTTCTTC	CAWSTGSGYNEQFF	NA	TRBJ2-1	NA	TRBV30
TGTGCCAGCAGCTTAGAGGCGGGGGGGTTCACAGATACGCAGTATTTT	CASSLEAGGFTDTQYF	TRBD2	TRBJ2-3	NA	TRBV11-2
TGCGCCAGCAGATACGGCCTGAGGAACTCTGGGGCCAACGTCCTGACTTTC	CASRYGLRNSGANVLTF	NA	TRBJ2-6	few	TRBV5-1
TGTGCCACCAGTGGAGGGATGAACACTGAAGCTTTCTTT	CATSGGMNTEAFF	NA	TRBJ1-1	NA	TRBV24-1
TGTGCCAGCAGTTCGTCCAGGACAGGGGAATTGAATTCACCCCTCCACTTT	CASSSSRTGELNSPLHF	TRBD1	TRBJ1-6	NA	TRBV6-2/TRBV6-3
TGTGCCAGCAGTTTAAGGGGCCAGGGGAGGGGAGGCTATAATTCACCCCTCCACTTT	CASSLRGQGRGGYNSPLHF	NA	TRBJ1-6	NA	TRBV27
TGTGCCAGCACTCGTGTAGGGGCGGTAGCTGAAGCTTTCTTT	CASTRVGAVAEAFF	NA	TRBJ1-1	NA	TRBV6-5
TGTGCCAGTAAGGATTCAGGCAACTATGGCTACACCTTC	CASKDSGNYGYTF	NA	TRBJ1-2	NA	TRBV19
TGCGCCAGCAGCCAAGAGCAGGATTCCACAGATACGCAGTATTTT	CASSQEQDSTDTQYF	NA	TRBJ2-3	NA	TRBV4-1
TGTGCCAGCAGCTTGACAGGGACCGGGGCCAACGTCCTGACTTTC	CASSLTGTGANVLTF	TRBD1	TRBJ2-6	NA	TRBV11-2